The 30 T cell receptor beta chains given below trace back to one sample, sequenced in a study of persistence of HIV-infected CD4 T cells. These receptors' antigens are unknown. This was the immunoSEQ version 4 assay in survey mode. Some clones are missing from TCRdb's copy, which holds only in-frame ones; the method was immunoSEQ multiplex PCR. The data contain some 50,000 clones, over 80% of them singletons. Nonspecific anti-CD3/anti-CD28 bead stimulation represents the broad CD4+ T cell repertoire. Sorting of responding CD4+ T cells relied on upregulated CD40 ligand together with CD69. Sequencing used CD4+ T cells sorted from PBMCs after roughly 19-hour stimulation, obtained from a patient who received antiretroviral therapy. Receptors originate from an adult woman with HIV who was CMV-seropositive.

The CDR3 sequence: CASSSPGPREQFF. DNA for the CDR3: TGTGCCAGCAGCTCCCCGGGACCTCGGGAGCAGTTCTTC. The chain has TRBV11-1 and TRBJ2-1; possibly TRBD1 or TRBD2 for D (5 bases each). The CDR3 covers 13 residues. Germline V gene data show CDR1 as SGHAT and CDR2 as FQDESV (reference sequence). Trimming shortened V by 4 bases and J by 10 bases, and 14 bases separated the two germline ends.

The chain employs TRBV9 and TRBJ2-5; D might be TRBD1 (5 bases). V lost 1 base and J lost 5, with 12 bases in between. The CDR3 loop spans 14 amino acids. CDR1 and CDR2 from the germline V gene are SGDLS and YYNGEE. The CDR3 region is CASSVQPSGETQYF. CDR3 bases: TGTGCCAGCAGCGTACAGCCCTCAGGGGAGACCCAGTACTTC.

This chain connects TRBV5-1 to TRBJ2-3; TRBD2 aligns across 10 bases. Germline trimming cut 0 bases from V and 1 base from J; bases unmatched to any gene: 2. The CDR3 runs to 16 residues. Germline CDR1 and CDR2: SGHRS and YFSETQ. The CDR3 bases are TGCGCCAGCAGCTTGGACCTAGCGGGAGGCACAGATACGCAGTATTTT. Its translation is CASSLDLAGGTDTQYF.

J is TRBJ1-3 and V is TRBV11-2; D not resolved. CDR3 length: 16 amino acids. The V gene's germline CDR1 is SGHAT and CDR2 FQNNGV. Trimming took 2 bases from V and 0 from J, leaving 11 bases between them. CDR3 region: CASSLRPTHSGNTIYF. The CDR3 nucleotides are TGTGCCAGCAGCTTAAGACCGACGCACTCTGGAAACACCATATATTTT.

This chain uses TRBV24-1 with TRBJ2-2, with D tentatively TRBD1 (6 bases). Germline assignment: CDR1 KGHDR and CDR2 SFDVKD. This CDR3 contains 16 residues. Trimming took off 6 bases at V and 1 base at J, with 14 bases between the two ends. CDR3 DNA sequence: TGTGCCACCAGTTCTTCCGGACAGTTGAACACCGGGGAGCTGTTTTTT. Its translation is CATSSSGQLNTGELFF.

The chain joins TRBV29-1 to TRBJ1-1; 10 bases align to TRBD1. The CDR3 sequence is 13 residues long. Losses at the gene ends were 7 bases for V and 6 bases for J; bases not matched to a gene: 8. The germline V gene encodes CDR1 SQVTM and CDR2 ANQGSEA. CDR3 in DNA: TGCAGCGCTGCGACAGGGGGCGTATCTGAAGCTTTCTTT. It is translated as CSAATGGVSEAFF. Looking up the rest from reference TRBV29-1 and TRBJ1-1 gives the full variable domain: SAVISQKPSRDICQRGTSLTIQCQVDSQVTMMFWYRQQPGQSLTLIATANQGSEATYESGFVIDKFPISRPNLTFSTLTVSNMSPEDSSIYLCSAATGGVSEAFFGQGTRLTVV.

This clone came up once. This chain uses TRBV3-1 (or the pseudogene TRBV3-2) with TRBJ1-6, with D possibly matching TRBD1 (5 bases). CDR1 and CDR2 (germline): LGHDT, YNNKEL (reference sequence). This CDR3 region has 17 residues. Trimming shortened V by 4 bases and J by 10 bases, and 23 bases separated the two germline ends. CDR3 bases: TGTGCCAGCAGCCGGGGACGGGGTACCTTGGGGAGGTCACCCCTCCACTTT. Translating gives CASSRGRGTLGRSPLHF.

The genes are TRBV12-5 and TRBJ1-2; tentatively, D is TRBD1 (5 bases). In germline, CDR1 is LGHNT, CDR2 FRNRAP. This CDR3 has 13 amino acids. The V and J ends lost 6 bases and 1 base respectively, with 9 bases between them. The CDR3 DNA reads as TGTGCTAGTGGCACAGACAGTAACTATGGCTACACCTTC. It yields the protein CASGTDSNYGYTF.

The V call is TRBV28, the J call TRBJ1-5; D might be TRBD1 (5 bases). Per germline, CDR1 MDHEN and CDR2 SYDVKM. The CDR3 contains 16 residues. Trimming stripped 4 bases from V and 5 bases from J, with 18 bases between. The CDR3 spells CASSSLGTLGDQPQHF. DNA for the CDR3: TGTGCCAGCAGTTCCCTAGGGACCCTGGGGGATCAGCCCCAGCATTTT.

The rearrangement links TRBV15 to TRBJ2-5; D uncertain. The CDR3 is 12 amino acids. The germline V gene encodes CDR1 LNHNV and CDR2 YYDKDF (reference sequence). Trimming pared 4 bases from V and 0 bases from J, leaving 3 bases between. CDR3 bases: TGTGCCACCAGCACCGACCAAGAGACCCAGTACTTC. Residues: CATSTDQETQYF.

J is TRBJ1-2 and V is TRBV6-4; TRBD1 matches 12 bases. The germline gives CDR1 MRHNA, CDR2 SNTAGT. V shed 8 bases, J shed 5 bases, and the junction held 12 bases outside the gene matches. The CDR3 has 16 residues. CDR3 region: CASGEGQGAVWYGYTF. The CDR3 DNA follows: TGTGCCAGCGGGGAGGGACAGGGGGCAGTATGGTATGGCTACACCTTC.

This clone was detected only once. The CDR3 protein is CATSGGGSSAAYQETQYF. In DNA form, the CDR3 reads TGTGCCACCAGCGGGGGGGGGTCTAGCGCCGCGTACCAAGAGACCCAGTACTTC. This chain links TRBV15 with TRBJ2-5, with 7 bases lining up with TRBD2. Trimming cost V 5 bases and J 0 bases; bases outside gene matches: 15. Per the germline V gene, CDR1 is LNHNV and CDR2 is YYDKDF (reference sequence). The CDR3 has 18 residues.

This chain connects TRBV7-3 to TRBJ2-1, with D perhaps TRBD2 (5 bases). There are 16 residues in the CDR3. The germline CDR1 and CDR2 sequences are SGHTA and FQGTGA. Trimming removed 4 bases at V and 3 bases at J, with 16 bases between. Here the CDR3 DNA reads TGTGCCAGCAGCTCCTCGAGCGGAGTGGGCTACAATGAGCAGTTCTTC. Translation gives CASSSSSGVGYNEQFF. The whole variable domain, remainder taken from reference TRBV7-3 and TRBJ2-1, is GAGVSQTPSNKVTEKGKYVELRCDPISGHTALYWYRQSLGQGPEFLIYFQGTGAADDSGLPNDRFFAVRPEGSVSTLKIQRTERGDSAVYLCASSSSSGVGYNEQFFGPGTRLTVL.

In its sample, this clone was seen a few times. J is TRBJ2-5 and V is TRBV11-3, with D perhaps matching TRBD1 or TRBD2 (5 bases each). Germline CDR1 reads SGHNT; CDR2 reads YENEEA. The CDR3 extends over 12 amino acids. Trimming pared 10 bases from V and 5 bases from J, leaving 14 bases between. The CDR3 loop reads CATGKRDETQYF. Written as DNA, the CDR3 is TGTGCCACCGGAAAAAGGGACGAGACCCAGTACTTC.

This clone has just one count. The rearrangement joins TRBV18 to TRBJ1-3; 8 bases fit TRBD1. Germline V gene data show CDR1 as KGHSH and CDR2 as LQKENI. The ends lost 3 bases at V and 0 bases at J; junction bases unmatched: 4. This CDR3 spans 16 amino acids. The chain's CDR3 is CASSPDRAFSGNTIYF. As DNA, the CDR3 is TGTGCCAGCTCACCGGACAGGGCATTCTCTGGAAACACCATATATTTT. Drawing the rest from reference TRBV18 and TRBJ1-3, the complete variable domain is NAGVMQNPRHLVRRRGQEARLRCSPMKGHSHVYWYRQLPEEGLKFMVYLQKENIIDESGMPKERFSAEFPKEGPSILRIQQVVRGDSAAYFCASSPDRAFSGNTIYFGEGSWLTVV.

V is TRBV6-5 and J is TRBJ1-3; the D is unclear. This CDR3 is built from 14 residues. CDR1 MNHEY and CDR2 SVGAGI come from the germline V gene. V was shortened by 10 bases and J by 0 bases, with 13 bases between the two germline ends. The CDR3 sequence: CATMSGSSGNTIYF. CDR3 coding DNA: TGTGCCACCATGTCCGGAAGCTCTGGAAACACCATATATTTT.

The chain uses TRBV7-3 and TRBJ2-1, with 7 bases aligning to TRBD1. The CDR3 contains 16 residues. Trimming removed 5 bases from V and 5 bases from J; junction bases left unmatched: 12. Germline V gene data show CDR1 as SGHTA and CDR2 as FQGTGA. The chain's CDR3 is CASSRPGTAEDNEQFF. As DNA, the CDR3 is TGTGCCAGCAGCCGCCCCGGGACAGCCGAGGACAATGAGCAGTTCTTC.

The chain is built from TRBV10-3 and TRBJ2-6; unclear D gene. This CDR3 contains 13 residues. Trimming took 4 bases from V and 0 from J, leaving 1 base between them. Germline V CDR1 and CDR2: ENHRY, SYGVKD. The CDR3 bases are TGTGCCATCAGTGGCTCTGGGGCCAACGTCCTGACTTTC. Residues: CAISGSGANVLTF.

The rearrangement links TRBV29-1 to TRBJ2-4; D may be TRBD2 (5 bases). This CDR3 has 12 residues. Trimming shortened V by 6 bases and J by 7 bases, and 13 bases separated the two germline ends. CDR1 is SQVTM and CDR2 is ANQGSEA in the germline V gene. For the CDR3, the DNA is TGCAGCGTGGACTCCCCCGGGAACATTCAGTACTTC. Protein sequence: CSVDSPGNIQYF.

V and J are TRBV27 and TRBJ1-3; D gene unclear. The CDR3 is 15 residues long. The V end was cut by 5 bases, the J end by 2 bases, with 13 bases between. Germline V gene lookup returns CDR1 MNHEY and CDR2 SMNVEV (reference sequence). CDR3: CASSPLGGAGNTIYF. CDR3 DNA sequence: TGTGCCAGCAGTCCTCTAGGTGGAGCTGGAAACACCATATATTTT.

This rearrangement joins TRBV2 to TRBJ1-4, with 12 bases aligning to TRBD1. The V and J ends lost 5 bases and 10 bases, in that order; junction bases with no gene match: 5. The CDR3 totals 14 residues. In germline, CDR1 is SNHLY, CDR2 FYNNEI. The CDR3 loop is CASSPGQGAGKLFF. CDR3 coding DNA: TGTGCCAGCAGTCCGGGACAGGGGGCTGGAAAACTGTTTTTT.

The chain couples TRBV2 to TRBJ1-3; no clear D gene. The V gene's germline CDR1 is SNHLY and CDR2 FYNNEI. The CDR3 runs 12 residues. V lost 5 bases, J lost 2 bases, and 4 bases lay in between. The CDR3 loop is CASSQAGNTIYF. As DNA, the CDR3 is TGTGCCAGCAGTCAGGCTGGAAACACCATATATTTT.

This clone was counted a single time. The chain is built from TRBV10-3 and TRBJ1-5; 7 positions agree with TRBD1. The V gene's germline CDR1 is ENHRY and CDR2 SYGVKD. The CDR3 spans 16 residues. V was clipped by 4 bases and J by 0 bases; unmatched bases: 6. The CDR3 reads CAISAWGTDSNQPQHF. As DNA, the CDR3 is TGTGCCATCAGTGCTTGGGGGACAGATAGCAATCAGCCCCAGCATTTT.

The chain joins TRBV5-4 to TRBJ2-2; the match to TRBD2 covers 10 bases. The ends lost 4 bases at V and 5 bases at J; junction bases unmatched: 11. CDR1 is SGHNT and CDR2 is YYREEE in the germline V gene (reference sequence). The CDR3 is made up of 17 amino acids. As DNA, the CDR3 is TGTGCCAGCAGCCCCTGGTCTAGCGGGAGTTTGACCGGGGAGCTGTTTTTT. This sequence encodes CASSPWSSGSLTGELFF.

The rearrangement uses TRBV7-3 and TRBJ1-2, with D possibly matching TRBD1 (6 bases). Germline CDR1 is SGHTA and CDR2 is FQGTGA. V was pared by 3 bases and J by 4 bases, with 9 bases between. The CDR3 consists of 13 residues. DNA for the CDR3: TGTGCCAGCAGCTTTCAACAGGGCTATGGCTACACCTTC. Its protein product is CASSFQQGYGYTF.

The chain combines TRBV6-5 with TRBJ1-1; 8 nucleotides line up with TRBD1. This CDR3 spans 15 amino acids. Germline CDR1 is MNHEY and CDR2 is SVGAGI. Unmatched junction bases numbered 12, after V lost 6 bases and J lost 6 bases. The CDR3 protein is CASRDREVISSEAFF. The CDR3, as DNA: TGTGCCAGCAGGGACAGGGAAGTTATCAGCTCTGAAGCTTTCTTT.

The V gene is TRBV29-1, the J gene TRBJ1-2; no definite D call. Trimming pared 3 bases from V and 6 bases from J, leaving 2 bases between. The CDR3 runs 9 residues. CDR1 is SQVTM, CDR2 ANQGSEA, per germline. The DNA for the CDR3 is TGCAGCGTTGATCATGGCTACACCTTC. It yields the protein CSVDHGYTF.

The V call is TRBV10-2, the J call TRBJ2-5, with D possibly being TRBD1 or TRBD2 (7 bases each). V lost 9 bases to trimming and J lost 7 bases, with 24 bases between them. This CDR3 contains 15 residues. Germline V gene lookup returns CDR1 WSHSY and CDR2 SAAADI. The CDR3, as DNA: TGCGCCAGAGGGGGCCCGCCTAGCGGACCGGGGACCCAGTACTTC. As protein: CARGGPPSGPGTQYF.

Details on this clone: One end of the junction fails to match germline, which may point to a read error. This sequence joins TRBV12-3 or TRBV12-4 and TRBJ2-1; maybe TRBD1 (5 bases). The CDR3 sequence is 13 residues long. CDR3 in amino acids: CASSSKQDKEQFF. CDR3 coding DNA: TGTGCCAGCAGTTCTAAACAGGACAAGGAGCAGTTCTTC.

The rearrangement joins TRBV21-1 to TRBJ1-5. TRBV21-1 is flagged as a pseudogene. The CDR3 length is 16 residues. Written as DNA, the CDR3 is TGTGCCAGCAGCTTGCGGACAGCCCCGCGGGACCAGCCCCAGCATTTT. This codes for CASSLRTAPRDQPQHF.